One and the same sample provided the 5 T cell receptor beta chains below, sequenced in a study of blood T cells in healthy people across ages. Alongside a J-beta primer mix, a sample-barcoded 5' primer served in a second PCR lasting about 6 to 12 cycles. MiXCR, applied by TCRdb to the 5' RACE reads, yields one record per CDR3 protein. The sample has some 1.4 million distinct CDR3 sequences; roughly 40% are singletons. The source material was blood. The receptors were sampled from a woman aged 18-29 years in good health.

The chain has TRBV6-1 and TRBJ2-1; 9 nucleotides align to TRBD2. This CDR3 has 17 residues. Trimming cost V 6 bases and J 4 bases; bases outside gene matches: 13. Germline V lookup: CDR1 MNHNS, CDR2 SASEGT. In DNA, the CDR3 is TGTGCCAGCAGCAAGACGGGACTAGCCAAACTTTACAATGAGCAGTTCTTC. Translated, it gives CASSKTGLAKLYNEQFF.

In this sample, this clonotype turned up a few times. CDR3 coding DNA: TGTGCCAGCAGCTCCCCTCAGGGGGCGGGTGAGCAGTTCTTC. It specifies CASSSPQGAGEQFF. V gene TRBV7-8 combines with J gene TRBJ2-1, with TRBD1 identical over 8 bases. Trimming at V came to 4 bases and at J to 9 bases, leaving 8 bases not matched to a gene. The CDR3 consists of 14 residues. CDR1 and CDR2 (germline): SGHVS, FQNEAQ.

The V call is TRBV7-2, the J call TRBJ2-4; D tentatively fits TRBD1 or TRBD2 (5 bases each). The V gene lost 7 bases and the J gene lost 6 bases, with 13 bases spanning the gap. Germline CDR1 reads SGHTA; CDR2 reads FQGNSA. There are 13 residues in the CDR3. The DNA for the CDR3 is TGTGCCAGCAACTCTGGGGCGGGAAACATTCAGTACTTC. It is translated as CASNSGAGNIQYF.

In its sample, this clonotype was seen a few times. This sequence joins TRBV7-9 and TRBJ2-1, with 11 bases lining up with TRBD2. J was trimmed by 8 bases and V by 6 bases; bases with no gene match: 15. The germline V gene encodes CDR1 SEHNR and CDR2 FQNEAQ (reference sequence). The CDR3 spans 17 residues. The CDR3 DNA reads TGTGCCAGCAGTAGTACTAGCGGGAGCCCCCTGGGGTATGAGCAGTTCTTC. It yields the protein CASSSTSGSPLGYEQFF.

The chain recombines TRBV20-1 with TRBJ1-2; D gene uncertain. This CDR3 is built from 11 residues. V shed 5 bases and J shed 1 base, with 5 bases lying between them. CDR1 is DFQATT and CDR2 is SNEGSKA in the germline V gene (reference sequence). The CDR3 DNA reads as TGCAGTGCTCAGGATAACTATGGCTACACCTTC. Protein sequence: CSAQDNYGYTF.